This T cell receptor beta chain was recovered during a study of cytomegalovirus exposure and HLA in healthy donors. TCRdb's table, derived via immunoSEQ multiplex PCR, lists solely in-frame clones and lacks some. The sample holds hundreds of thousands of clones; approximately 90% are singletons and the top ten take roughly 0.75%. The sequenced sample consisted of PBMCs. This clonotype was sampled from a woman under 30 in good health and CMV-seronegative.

In nucleotides, the CDR3 is TGCAGCGTCCAACAGGGGGCCTCTGGAAACACCATATATTTT. Its translation: CSVQQGASGNTIYF. The chain recombines TRBV29-1 with TRBJ1-3, with 9 bases aligning to TRBD1. CDR3 length equals 14 residues. Germline V gene lookup returns CDR1 SQVTM and CDR2 ANQGSEA. With V trimmed by 6 bases and J by 0 bases, 3 bases remained unmatched.